These 3 T cell receptor beta chains came from one sample sequenced in a study of OX40 agonist ivuxolimab in advanced cancers. Libraries were prepared by immunoSEQ multiplex PCR; TCRdb keeps only in-frame clonotypes and omits some of them. Of 37,000 or so clones in the sample, 70% to 90% were seen once. The sequences come from CD4+ or CD8+ T cells sorted from blood, collected in a trial of the OX40 agonist ivuxolimab. These receptors were collected from an adult with an advanced solid tumor such as melanoma, head and neck, liver or kidney cancer.

This clone was observed a single time. The CDR3 coding sequence is TGTGCCAGCAGCTTAGAGGTGTTGAACACTGAAGCTTTCTTT. Protein sequence: CASSLEVLNTEAFF. The chain has TRBV5-4 and TRBJ1-1; D is unclear. The CDR3 is 14 amino acids. Trimming pared 2 bases from V and 0 bases from J, leaving 8 bases between. Germline CDR1 reads SGHNT; CDR2 reads YYREEE (reference sequence).

This sequence joins TRBV7-9 and TRBJ1-1, with a weak D call TRBD1 (6 bases). The CDR3 is 14 residues long. Trimming cost V 1 base and J 5 bases, with 11 bases left between them. CDR1 is SEHNR and CDR2 is FQNEAQ in the germline V gene (reference sequence). The CDR3 region has the DNA TGTGCCAGCAGCTTAGTACAGGGATGGACTGAAGCTTTCTTT. Translating gives CASSLVQGWTEAFF.

This clone is a singleton in its sample. V is TRBV19 and J is TRBJ1-6, with D uncertain. Trimming took 5 bases from V and 0 from J, leaving 8 bases between them. Germline V CDR1 and CDR2: LNHDA, SQIVND (reference sequence). The CDR3 length is 15 residues. This CDR3 reads CASSLGSSYNSPLHF. The CDR3 DNA follows: TGTGCCAGTAGTTTGGGAAGCTCCTATAATTCACCCCTCCACTTT.